These 3 T cell receptor beta chains were all obtained from the same sample, sequenced in a study of cytotoxic CD8 clonotypes in ibrutinib-treated CLL. The protocol was immunoSEQ multiplex PCR, while the TCRdb copy is restricted to in-frame clones and leaves out a portion. The sample lists some 50,000 clones, roughly 63% occurring once. The sample in question was PBMCs, obtained after 24 months of ibrutinib treatment. The receptors were sampled from a human donor with chronic lymphocytic leukemia.

V usage is TRBV5-8 and J usage is TRBJ1-1, with TRBD1 as a possible D gene (6 bases). Trimming removed 0 bases from V and 8 bases from J, with 11 bases in between. The CDR3 has 13 amino acids. The germline CDR1 and CDR2 sequences are SGHTS and YDEGEE. The CDR3 DNA follows: TGTGCCAGCAGCTTGGTTCTCGGGACAGAAGCTTTCTTT. It codes for CASSLVLGTEAFF.

The chain uses TRBV4-2 and TRBJ1-1; unclear D gene. The CDR3 consists of 13 residues. V was cut by 0 bases and J by 7 bases, with 9 bases left in between. The germline gives CDR1 LGHNA, CDR2 YNFKEQ. The chain's CDR3 is CASSQDPGIEAFF. The CDR3 DNA sequence: TGTGCCAGCAGCCAAGACCCCGGGATTGAAGCTTTCTTT.

A few counts support this clone. The gene calls are TRBV5-4 and TRBJ2-5, with 9 positions matching TRBD1. V gave up 4 bases and J gave up 0 bases; unmatched junction bases: 7. Germline loops: CDR1 SGHNT, CDR2 YYREEE (reference sequence). The CDR3 consists of 16 residues. The CDR3 spells CASSHRDRAYQETQYF. The CDR3 DNA reads as TGTGCCAGCAGCCACAGGGACAGGGCGTACCAAGAGACCCAGTACTTC.